The 29 T cell receptor beta chains listed next were all sequenced from one sample in a study of neoadjuvant nivolumab and ipilimumab in lung cancer. Assay used: immunoSEQ multiplex PCR; TCRdb lists only in-frame clones, some missing. The sample lists fewer than 10,000 clones; about four fifths were seen once. The sequences come from adjacent normal lung tissue, collected after neoadjuvant nivolumab, alone or with ipilimumab, at or shortly before surgery. Receptors were obtained from an adult with non-small cell lung cancer.

For this clone: This same CDR3 is encoded by further DNA sequences in the sample. V and J are TRBV7-2 and TRBJ2-7; the D is unclear. Germline V lookup: CDR1 SGHTA, CDR2 FQGNSA. The CDR3 covers 13 residues. Trimming shortened V by 1 base and J by 3 bases, and 7 bases separated the two germline ends. CDR3 nucleotides: TGTGCCAGCAGCTTAGGACCAAACTACGAGCAGTACTTC. Its protein product is CASSLGPNYEQYF.

The V call is TRBV5-1, the J call TRBJ2-4; 7 bases fit TRBD1. Germline assignment: CDR1 SGHRS and CDR2 YFSETQ. The CDR3 contains 13 residues. V lost 2 bases to trimming and J lost 5 bases; unmatched junction nucleotides: 1. The CDR3 DNA follows: TGCGCCAGCAGCTTAGGGGGCGAAAACATTCAGTACTTC. This encodes CASSLGGENIQYF.

This clone was picked up a small number of times. V usage is TRBV4-1 and J usage is TRBJ2-5; D gene uncertain. The CDR3 extends over 11 amino acids. V was pared by 3 bases and J by 2 bases, with 1 base between. Germline CDR1 is MGHRA and CDR2 is YSYEKL. Here the CDR3 reads CASSQQETQYF. The CDR3 DNA sequence: TGCGCCAGCAGCCAGCAAGAGACCCAGTACTTC.

The chain employs TRBV6-5 and TRBJ1-3; D is unresolved. The CDR3 is made up of 12 amino acids. Germline V gene sequence: CDR1 MNHEY, CDR2 SVGAGI. Trimming removed 0 bases at V and 3 bases at J, with 0 bases between. The CDR3 is CASSYSGNTIYF. The CDR3, as DNA: TGTGCCAGCAGTTACTCTGGAAACACCATATATTTT.

The V call is TRBV9, the J call TRBJ1-1; D call uncertain. V gave up 5 bases and J gave up 0 bases, with 8 bases separating them. Germline V gives CDR1 SGDLS, CDR2 YYNGEE. CDR3 length: 13 amino acids. CDR3 nucleotides: TGTGCCAGCAGTAGGTGGATGAACACTGAAGCTTTCTTT. Protein product: CASSRWMNTEAFF.

This chain links TRBV6-5 with TRBJ1-4, with 7 bases fitting TRBD1. This CDR3 region has 12 residues. CDR1 and CDR2 (germline): MNHEY, SVGAGI. Trimming took 5 bases from V and 8 from J; bases not matched to a gene: 2. Here the CDR3 DNA reads TGTGCCAGCAGTGCGGACAGGGAAAAACTGTTTTTT. It translates to CASSADREKLFF.

This clone was found once. The V gene is TRBV9, the J gene TRBJ2-7, with unresolved D. This CDR3 is 11 amino acids long. CDR1 is SGDLS and CDR2 is YYNGEE in the germline V gene. Trimming took off 0 bases at V and 6 bases at J, with 4 bases between the two ends. CDR3 in DNA: TGTGCCAGCAGCGTAGGGGGCGAGCAGTACTTC. Its translation: CASSVGGEQYF.

The sample holds a few counts of this clone. This rearrangement joins TRBV29-1 to TRBJ2-1, with TRBD2 identical over 7 bases. The CDR3 consists of 14 residues. With 5 bases clipped from V and 5 bases from J, the junction kept 9 bases outside the gene matches. Germline V gene sequence: CDR1 SQVTM, CDR2 ANQGSEA. CDR3 bases: TGCAGCGTTCCCTTGGGGGGGGAGAACAATGAGCAGTTCTTC. It codes for CSVPLGGENNEQFF.

The V call is TRBV10-3, the J call TRBJ1-1, with D possibly matching TRBD1 (5 bases). V gave up 6 bases and J gave up 2 bases, with 19 bases separating them. Looked up from germline, CDR1 is ENHRY and CDR2 is SYGVKD. The CDR3 runs to 16 residues. The CDR3 loop is CAISGESGRPNTEAFF. The CDR3 DNA reads as TGTGCCATCAGCGGGGAATCGGGACGGCCAAACACTGAAGCTTTCTTT.

The chain joins TRBV10-2 to TRBJ1-2; D perhaps matches TRBD1 (6 bases). The V end was cut by 2 bases, the J end by 6 bases, with 10 bases between. The CDR3 extends over 13 amino acids. The germline V gene has CDR1 WSHSY and CDR2 SAAADI. The CDR3 sequence is CASSEQGIDGYTF. Written as DNA, the CDR3 is TGCGCCAGCAGTGAGCAGGGGATAGATGGCTACACCTTC.

A single count supports this clone. This chain joins TRBV7-9 and TRBJ2-1; TRBD2 matches at 8 bases. The CDR3 extends over 12 amino acids. The junction had 8 bases not matched to a gene; V was cut back by 7 bases and J by 12 bases. CDR1 and CDR2 from the germline V gene are SEHNR and FQNEAQ (reference sequence). DNA for the CDR3: TGTGCCAGCACCAGCGGGGGCGGCCGGCAGTTCTTC. Its protein product is CASTSGGGRQFF.

The chain carries TRBV15 and TRBJ2-7; no clear D. Germline V gives CDR1 LNHNV, CDR2 YYDKDF (reference sequence). This CDR3 comprises 12 residues. V shed 8 bases and J shed 6 bases, with 14 bases lying between them. The CDR3: CATAGRRGEQYF. The CDR3 DNA is TGTGCCACCGCTGGACGGCGTGGCGAGCAGTACTTC.

This chain uses TRBV5-1 with TRBJ1-2, with D maybe TRBD1 (5 bases). CDR1 is SGHRS, CDR2 YFSETQ, per germline. Trimming took 0 bases from V and 8 from J, leaving 11 bases between them. CDR3 length: 13 amino acids. The CDR3 DNA reads TGCGCCAGCAGCTTGGACGGGGCCGGCGGCTACACCTTC. Protein: CASSLDGAGGYTF.

The chain carries TRBV5-1 and TRBJ1-2; possible D gene TRBD1, 6 bases. The CDR3 has 13 residues. Trimming removed 4 bases from V and 8 bases from J, with 15 bases in between. The germline CDR1 and CDR2 sequences are SGHRS and YFSETQ. The CDR3 region is CASSPEGVDGYTF. In nucleotides, the CDR3 is TGCGCCAGCAGCCCCGAGGGGGTTGACGGCTACACCTTC.

The chain couples TRBV6-1 to TRBJ1-1, with D uncertain. V gave up 7 bases and J gave up 1 base, with 13 bases separating them. This CDR3 is built from 14 residues. Germline V lookup: CDR1 MNHNS, CDR2 SASEGT. CDR3: CASTFLAGNTEAFF. In DNA, the CDR3 is TGTGCCAGCACCTTTCTCGCAGGGAACACTGAAGCTTTCTTT.

The chain recombines TRBV19 with TRBJ2-3, with D possibly matching TRBD2 (6 bases). Between the trimmed V and J ends, which lost 5 bases and 0 bases, there was a span of 9 bases. Germline lookup yields CDR1 LNHDA and CDR2 SQIVND (reference sequence). The CDR3 consists of 14 residues. The CDR3 reads CASSGGTSTDTQYF. CDR3 DNA: TGTGCCAGTAGTGGGGGGACTAGCACAGATACGCAGTATTTT.

This chain joins TRBV7-2 and TRBJ2-2; 15 positions match TRBD2. This CDR3 has 18 residues. The V segment lost 5 bases and the J segment 4 bases; nucleotides outside the gene matches: 8. Germline V gene data show CDR1 as SGHTA and CDR2 as FQGNSA. The CDR3 coding sequence is TGTGCCAGCAGCACAGGACTAGCGGGGGGGCCGGTCACCGGGGAGCTGTTTTTT. Translation: CASSTGLAGGPVTGELFF.

This chain uses TRBV5-1 with TRBJ2-3; TRBD2 matches at 8 bases. This CDR3 comprises 16 residues. V lost 4 bases, J lost 4 bases, and 11 bases stayed unmatched. CDR1 and CDR2 (germline): SGHRS, YFSETQ. The CDR3 DNA is TGCGCCAGCAGCCCGGGACTAGTAGGTTCCGCAGATACGCAGTATTTT. This encodes CASSPGLVGSADTQYF.

This chain uses TRBV14 with TRBJ1-4; D gene ambiguous. Germline V gene data show CDR1 as SGHDN and CDR2 as FVKESK. This CDR3 is built from 16 residues. Trimming removed 1 base at V and 4 bases at J, with 13 bases between. CDR3 residues: CASSQGIRALNEKLFF. CDR3 coding DNA: TGTGCCAGCAGCCAAGGGATCCGGGCCCTTAATGAAAAACTGTTTTTT.

The CDR3 sequence is CASSPGTPDNYGYTF. In DNA, the CDR3 is TGTGCCAGCTCACCAGGGACCCCGGACAACTATGGCTACACCTTC. This chain connects TRBV18 to TRBJ1-2; D might be TRBD1 (5 bases). With 2 bases removed from V and 2 bases from J, the gap between germline ends came to 12 bases. Looked up from germline, CDR1 is KGHSH and CDR2 is LQKENI. The CDR3 sequence is 15 residues long.

This chain joins TRBV5-4 and TRBJ1-3, with D maybe TRBD1 (5 bases). Trimming removed 0 bases at V and 2 bases at J, with 9 bases between. The CDR3 runs 15 residues. Germline CDR1 is SGHNT and CDR2 is YYREEE (reference sequence). Here the CDR3 reads CASSLGAGPGNTIYF. The CDR3 nucleotides are TGTGCCAGCAGCTTGGGAGCAGGGCCTGGAAACACCATATATTTT.

This chain links TRBV5-1 with TRBJ2-1; 8 bases are a match to TRBD2. V lost 4 bases to trimming and J lost 5 bases; unmatched junction nucleotides: 8. CDR1 and CDR2 (germline): SGHRS, YFSETQ. CDR3 length: 15 residues. The CDR3 spells CASSAGLASDNEQFF. CDR3 sequence (DNA): TGCGCCAGCAGCGCTGGACTAGCTAGCGACAATGAGCAGTTCTTC.

This chain links TRBV7-2 with TRBJ2-1, with D uncertain. Germline V gene lookup returns CDR1 SGHTA and CDR2 FQGNSA. The CDR3 consists of 12 residues. Between the trimmed V and J ends, which lost 2 bases and 10 bases, there was a span of 9 bases. CDR3 amino acids: CASSLRWLEQFF. CDR3 DNA: TGTGCCAGCAGCTTAAGGTGGCTGGAGCAGTTCTTC.

This clone appeared once. Sequence at one end of the junction differs from germline and may be a read error. This chain joins TRBV7-8 and TRBJ2-1; D is perhaps TRBD2 (7 bases). The V gene's germline CDR1 is SGHVS and CDR2 FQNEAQ. There are 11 residues in the CDR3. DNA for the CDR3: TGTGCCAGCAGCCCCGGGGGGCCGAGTCTCTTC. Amino acids: CASSPGGPSLF.

This clone was counted between two and nine times. The CDR3 DNA sequence: TGCGCCAGCAGCTGGGAAACAGCCCAGATTTCCTACGAGCAGTACTTC. As protein: CASSWETAQISYEQYF. The chain uses TRBV5-1 and TRBJ2-7; unclear D gene. CDR1 and CDR2 from the germline V gene are SGHRS and YFSETQ. The CDR3 consists of 16 residues. V dropped 3 bases and J dropped 1 base, with 17 bases sitting between them. The full variable domain, with the rest looked up from reference TRBV5-1 and TRBJ2-7, is KAGVTQTPRYLIKTRGQQVTLSCSPISGHRSVSWYQQTPGQGLQFLFEYFSETQRNKGNFPGRFSGRQFSNSRSEMNVSTLELGDSALYLCASSWETAQISYEQYFGPGTRLTVT.

This chain links TRBV9 with TRBJ2-1; TRBD1 agrees at 9 bases. The V and J ends lost 1 base and 7 bases, in that order; junction bases with no gene match: 9. CDR1 SGDLS and CDR2 YYNGEE come from the germline V gene. The CDR3 loop spans 16 amino acids. CDR3 loop: CASSVKAQGARNEQFF. The DNA of the CDR3 is TGTGCCAGCAGCGTAAAAGCACAGGGGGCGAGGAATGAGCAGTTCTTC. Variable domain in full (rest from reference TRBV9 and TRBJ2-1): DSGVTQTPKHLITATGQRVTLRCSPRSGDLSVYWYQQSLDQGLQFLIQYYNGEERAKGNILERFSAQQFPDLHSELNLSSLELGDSALYFCASSVKAQGARNEQFFGPGTRLTVL.

V gene TRBV5-1 combines with J gene TRBJ2-3; tentative D call: TRBD1 (6 bases). The V gene lost 8 bases and the J gene lost 5 bases, with 15 bases spanning the gap. The V gene's germline CDR1 is SGHRS and CDR2 YFSETQ. This CDR3 spans 13 amino acids. The CDR3 is CASTTGPRDTQYF. The CDR3 DNA follows: TGCGCCAGTACAACAGGGCCACGAGATACGCAGTATTTT.

This sequence joins TRBV7-2 and TRBJ2-1; 8 positions match TRBD2. The V gene's germline CDR1 is SGHTA and CDR2 FQGNSA. Trimming cost V 1 base and J 7 bases; bases outside gene matches: 6. This CDR3 has 15 residues. CDR3 loop: CASSLVDRGGNEQFF. CDR3 nucleotides: TGTGCCAGCAGCTTAGTCGATCGGGGGGGAAATGAGCAGTTCTTC.

This clone has only one observation. The chain carries TRBV29-1 and TRBJ2-1; D unresolved. Germline values: CDR1 SQVTM, CDR2 ANQGSEA. V lost 6 bases, J lost 5 bases, and 14 bases lay in between. This CDR3 has 13 amino acids. DNA of the CDR3: TGCAGCGTGTCCCGATCGGGCGACAATGAGCAGTTCTTC. Translating it yields CSVSRSGDNEQFF.